A selection of T cell receptor beta chains follows, all from one sample in a study of T cells in Graves' hyperthyroidism and ophthalmopathy. TCRdb reprocessed the multiplex PCR reads with MiXCR, giving one entry per CDR3 protein. The sample records 550,000 to 600,000 distinct CDR3 sequences, roughly 50% being singletons. The source material was peripheral blood or thyroid tissue (not recorded which). These receptors originate from an adult woman with Graves' disease, either hyperthyroidism or ophthalmopathy (not recorded which). Both conserved end residues are part of each CDR3. D genes are given only for firm matches. Some rows have no size entry. The others give once, few or many, or a class for an expanded clone.

D gene,V gene,J gene,clone size,CDR3 protein,CDR3 DNA
-,TRBV19,TRBJ2-6,-,CASGTGYSGANVLTF,TGTGCCAGCGGGACGGGGTACTCTGGGGCCAACGTCCTGACTTTC
-,TRBV5-5,TRBJ1-2,-,CASSFEHLNYGYTF,TGTGCCAGCAGCTTTGAACACCTGAACTATGGCTACACCTTC
TRBD2,TRBV12-3/TRBV12-4,TRBJ2-1,few,CASSLTGTSGYNEQFF,TGTGCCAGCAGCCTGACCGGGACTAGCGGATACAATGAGCAGTTCTTC
-,TRBV11-2,TRBJ1-1,few,CASSLDLFSGQTGPYGTEAFF,TGTGCCAGCAGCTTAGATCTTTTCTCGGGCCAGACAGGACCCTACGGCACTGAAGCTTTCTTT
-,TRBV6-1,TRBJ1-5,many,CASSERFSQHF,TGTGCCAGCAGTGAACGCTTTTCCCAGCATTTT
-,TRBV24-1,TRBJ1-1,-,CATSDPDAQAFF,TGTGCCACCAGTGACCCCGATGCCCAAGCTTTCTTT
-,TRBV7-9,TRBJ2-7,many,CASSNRQVEQYF,TGTGCCAGCAGCAACCGACAGGTCGAGCAGTACTTC
-,TRBV9,TRBJ1-4,-,CASGRRREGEKLLF,TGTGCCAGCGGCCGTCGTCGGGAGGGTGAAAAACTGCTTTTT
-,TRBV20-1,TRBJ1-4,many,CSARIGPEKLFF,TGCAGTGCTAGAATCGGGCCTGAAAAACTGTTTTTT
-,TRBV7-2,TRBJ1-5,many,CASSHRGGRVNQPQHF,TGTGCCAGCAGCCACCGGGGGGGCAGGGTCAATCAGCCCCAGCATTTT
TRBD2,TRBV15,TRBJ2-1,-,CATSSLTSGKGEQFF,TGTGCCACCAGCAGCTTAACTAGCGGGAAGGGTGAGCAGTTCTTC
TRBD2,TRBV6-6,TRBJ2-7,-,CASSPRGGRVNEQYF,TGTGCCAGCAGCCCCCGGGGCGGGAGGGTAAACGAGCAGTACTTC
TRBD2,TRBV20-1,TRBJ2-3,once,CSAREGSGGRWDTQYF,TGCAGTGCTAGAGAGGGTTCGGGAGGGCGATGGGATACGCAGTATTTT
-,TRBV10-3,TRBJ2-2,-,CAISDFTTGELFF,TGTGCCATCAGTGATTTCACCACCGGGGAGCTGTTTTTT
-,TRBV6-6,TRBJ1-2,-,CASSYSRGEDYGYTF,TGTGCCAGCAGTTACTCGCGGGGGGAGGACTATGGCTACACCTTC
TRBD1,TRBV9,TRBJ1-2,many,CASSEGTGGLYGYTF,TGTGCCAGCAGCGAGGGGACAGGGGGTCTATATGGCTACACCTTC
-,TRBV7-9,TRBJ2-7,many,CASSTRGNYEQYF,TGTGCCAGCAGCACCCGGGGGAACTACGAGCAGTACTTC
TRBD2,TRBV19,TRBJ2-3,-,CASGTSGWVPDTQYF,TGTGCCAGCGGGACTAGCGGATGGGTTCCAGATACGCAGTATTTT
-,TRBV20-1,TRBJ1-3,many,CSARDRRLFGNTIYF,TGCAGTGCTAGAGATAGGAGGTTGTTTGGAAACACCATATATTTT
-,TRBV6-1,TRBJ2-7,few,CASNSPGYEQYF,TGTGCCAGCAACTCCCCAGGCTACGAGCAGTACTTC
TRBD2,TRBV15,TRBJ2-5,-,CATSSTTSGFQETQYF,TGTGCCACCAGCAGTACGACTAGCGGGTTTCAAGAGACCCAGTACTTC
-,TRBV20-1,TRBJ1-5,-,CSAKTEPDQPQHF,TGCAGTGCTAAGACAGAGCCCGACCAGCCCCAGCATTTT
-,TRBV5-1,TRBJ2-6,many,CASVSHSGANVLTF,TGCGCCAGCGTGAGCCACTCTGGGGCCAACGTCCTGACTTTC
TRBD1,TRBV24-1,TRBJ2-7,once,CATSDLRDRQPRGYEQYF,TGTGCCACCAGTGATCTCCGGGACAGGCAACCCCGAGGGTACGAGCAGTACTTC
-,TRBV29-1,TRBJ1-4,many,CSANLGGGNEKLFF,TGCAGCGCAAATCTAGGGGGAGGTAATGAAAAACTGTTTTTT
-,TRBV11-2,TRBJ1-1,-,CASSLADGPEAFF,TGTGCCAGCAGCTTAGCGGACGGGCCTGAAGCTTTCTTT
-,TRBV10-1,TRBJ2-7,-,CASRRNRELSEQYF,TGCGCCAGCCGGCGTAATCGGGAATTGAGCGAGCAGTACTTC
TRBD1,TRBV10-3,TRBJ1-6,few,CAISSGTANSPLHF,TGTGCCATCAGCTCCGGGACAGCCAATTCACCCCTCCACTTT
-,TRBV20-1,TRBJ2-2,-,CSARVREANTGELSW,TGCAGTGCTAGGGTCAGGGAGGCGAACACCGGGGAGCTGTCTTGG
-,TRBV29-1,TRBJ1-2,few,CSVRGSDGYTF,TGCAGCGTTAGAGGGTCCGATGGCTACACCTTC
-,TRBV29-1,TRBJ1-1,-,CSVEGTRSLLNTEAFF,TGCAGCGTTGAGGGGACCCGGAGCCTTTTGAACACTGAAGCTTTCTTT
-,TRBV9,TRBJ1-2,many,CASSSSGGEYGYTF,TGTGCCAGCAGCTCCTCCGGGGGGGAGTATGGCTACACCTTC
-,TRBV10-3,TRBJ2-5,-,CAISEAAGTQYF,TGTGCCATCAGTGAGGCGGCGGGGACCCAGTACTTC
-,TRBV10-3,TRBJ1-5,-,CAISATPRQPQHF,TGTGCCATCAGTGCAACTCCACGTCAGCCCCAGCATTTT
TRBD1,TRBV14,TRBJ1-2,many,CASSQSGTGGDGYTF,TGTGCCAGCAGCCAGTCCGGGACAGGGGGGGATGGCTACACCTTC
TRBD2,TRBV25-1,TRBJ2-7,-,CASSGPGTSGRRPSYEQYF,TGTGCCAGCAGTGGCCCCGGGACTAGCGGGAGGCGGCCCTCCTACGAGCAGTACTTC
-,TRBV14,TRBJ2-6,-,CASSPRPDRYSGANVLTF,TGTGCCAGCTCACCACGTCCTGACCGCTACTCTGGGGCCAACGTCCTGACTTTC
-,TRBV7-2,TRBJ1-3,-,CASSSQGIGNTIYF,TGTGCCAGCAGCTCCCAGGGCATCGGAAACACCATATATTTT
-,TRBV15,TRBJ1-3,many,CATRPGRASGNTIYF,TGTGCCACCAGACCGGGTCGAGCCTCTGGAAACACCATATATTTT